This passage covers 29 T cell receptor beta chains from one sample sequenced in a study of blood T cell repertoires in COVID-19. Assay used: immunoSEQ multiplex PCR; TCRdb lists only in-frame clones, some missing. The sample includes approximately 150,000 clones, around nine tenths of them seen just once. The sequencing sample was made of peripheral blood. These receptors all stem from a human donor in a cohort sampled during active COVID-19.

This clone was picked up one time. This sequence joins TRBV3-1 (or the pseudogene TRBV3-2) and TRBJ2-3; D unresolved. The CDR3 runs to 16 residues. The germline V gene has CDR1 LGHDT and CDR2 YNNKEL (reference sequence). V was clipped by 3 bases and J by 3 bases, with 16 bases between them. The CDR3 loop reads CASSQVGEGETDTQYF. CDR3 nucleotides: TGTGCCAGCAGCCAGGTCGGAGAAGGCGAAACAGATACGCAGTATTTT.

The V and J genes are TRBV12-3 or TRBV12-4 and TRBJ1-1; D possibly corresponds to TRBD1 (5 bases). The germline V and J ends were trimmed by 6 bases and 5 bases, with 7 bases remaining between them. The CDR3 is made up of 11 amino acids. The CDR3 region has the DNA TGTGCCAGCAGGGGGGGAACTGAAGCTTTCTTT. It translates to CASRGGTEAFF.

CDR3 DNA: TGTGCCAGCAGCGTCGCAGCTCGACTAGCGGGAGGGCCTACTGGGGCCAACGTCCTGACTTTC. Its translation is CASSVAARLAGGPTGANVLTF. The V call is TRBV3-1 (or the pseudogene TRBV3-2), the J call TRBJ2-6; 14 bases are shared with TRBD2. Per the germline V gene, CDR1 is LGHDT and CDR2 is YNNKEL (reference sequence). Germline trimming cut 5 bases from V and 2 bases from J; bases unmatched to any gene: 14. This CDR3 region has 21 residues.

This clone was detected once. Other DNA sequences of this sample code for an identical CDR3. V gene TRBV7-2 combines with J gene TRBJ2-7; D possibly corresponds to TRBD1 (6 bases). The V end lost 1 base, the J end lost 6 bases, and 16 bases lay between the germline ends. The CDR3 totals 15 residues. CDR1 is SGHTA and CDR2 is FQGNSA in the germline V gene. CDR3 bases: TGTGCCAGCAGCTTAGTTGGGGACACCTTAGGCGAGCAGTACTTC. Amino acid sequence: CASSLVGDTLGEQYF.

V is TRBV6-4 and J is TRBJ1-3; D gene unclear. V lost 1 base to trimming and J lost 4 bases, with 20 bases between them. CDR1 MRHNA and CDR2 SNTAGT come from the germline V gene. The CDR3 length is 18 residues. CDR3 in amino acids: CASSDFYTPSRRGNTIYF. The CDR3 nucleotides are TGTGCCAGCAGTGACTTCTACACCCCGTCACGCAGGGGAAACACCATATATTTT.

The chain joins TRBV10-3 to TRBJ2-2; D is possibly TRBD2 (5 bases). Germline V gene sequence: CDR1 ENHRY, CDR2 SYGVKD. The CDR3 spans 15 residues. Deletions cut 7 bases from V and 1 base from J, with 13 bases between. CDR3 loop: CAINKNAGNTGELFF. In DNA, the CDR3 is TGTGCCATCAATAAAAACGCGGGGAACACCGGGGAGCTGTTTTTT.

The chain carries TRBV4-2 and TRBJ1-2; TRBD1 might be the D (6 bases). The CDR3 is 13 amino acids. Germline V gene sequence: CDR1 LGHNA, CDR2 YNFKEQ. With 0 bases removed from V and 7 bases from J, the gap between germline ends came to 9 bases. CDR3 in DNA: TGTGCCAGCAGCCAAGAGGGGGCCCGTGGCTACACCTTC. This codes for CASSQEGARGYTF.

This sequence joins TRBV9 and TRBJ2-6, with 8 positions matching TRBD1. Germline V gene data show CDR1 as SGDLS and CDR2 as YYNGEE. The CDR3 has 18 residues. The V and J ends lost 0 bases and 4 bases, in that order; junction bases with no gene match: 9. CDR3 coding DNA: TGTGCCAGCAGCGTAGTAGCCCAGGGGGCGCCAGGGGCCAACGTCCTGACTTTC. This encodes CASSVVAQGAPGANVLTF.

This clone has a single count. This chain connects TRBV3-1 (or the pseudogene TRBV3-2) to TRBJ2-7; D gene unclear. Germline values: CDR1 LGHDT, CDR2 YNNKEL (reference sequence). The V and J ends lost 4 bases and 0 bases respectively, with 13 bases between them. The CDR3 covers 15 residues. The CDR3 bases are TGTGCCAGCAGCCCCTCATGGCGACTCTCCTACGAGCAGTACTTC. Translating it yields CASSPSWRLSYEQYF.

This chain joins TRBV6-2 or TRBV6-3 and TRBJ1-5; 7 nucleotides agree with TRBD1. This CDR3 is 16 amino acids long. Germline trimming cut 5 bases from V and 4 bases from J; bases unmatched to any gene: 11. CDR1 is MNHEY and CDR2 is SVGEGT in the germline V gene. The CDR3 is CASSDPSTGTNQPQHF. The CDR3 bases are TGTGCCAGCAGTGACCCCTCGACAGGGACAAATCAGCCCCAGCATTTT.

The chain has TRBV7-9 and TRBJ1-1, with 8 bases aligning to TRBD1. The ends lost 1 base at V and 5 bases at J; junction bases unmatched: 6. The CDR3 runs 15 residues. Germline V gene sequence: CDR1 SEHNR, CDR2 FQNEAQ (reference sequence). CDR3 in DNA: TGTGCCAGCAGCTTAGGCGGAACAGGGGGAACTGAAGCTTTCTTT. Its translation: CASSLGGTGGTEAFF.

The sample holds one count of this clone. CDR3 coding DNA: TGTGCCAGCAGTTACTCGGACAGGTGGTACGAGCAGTACTTC. This translates into CASSYSDRWYEQYF. The chain couples TRBV6-6 to TRBJ2-7, with 7 bases fitting TRBD1. The junction had 3 bases not matched to a gene; V was cut back by 0 bases and J by 4 bases. CDR3 length: 14 residues. CDR1 MNHNY and CDR2 SVGAGI come from the germline V gene (reference sequence).

This clone appeared once. The genes are TRBV5-4 and TRBJ1-1, with D perhaps TRBD1 (6 bases). Trimming removed 4 bases from V and 4 bases from J, with 17 bases in between. This CDR3 has 15 residues. CDR1 SGHNT and CDR2 YYREEE come from the germline V gene (reference sequence). The DNA of the CDR3 is TGTGCCAGCAGCCCGGGGGGCAGGGGAGGCACTGAAGCTTTCTTT. Its translation is CASSPGGRGGTEAFF.

The V gene is TRBV5-6, the J gene TRBJ1-1; 7 bases align to TRBD1. Losses at the gene ends were 0 bases for V and 6 bases for J; bases not matched to a gene: 2. This CDR3 has 13 residues. Germline loops: CDR1 SGHDT, CDR2 YYEEEE. This chain's CDR3 is CASSLDRGSEAFF. CDR3 DNA sequence: TGTGCCAGCAGCTTGGACAGGGGTTCTGAAGCTTTCTTT.

This rearrangement joins TRBV13 to TRBJ2-3; possibly TRBD1 for D (6 bases). Trimming stripped 2 bases from V and 0 bases from J, with 18 bases between. From germline, CDR1 is PRHDT and CDR2 FYEKMQ (reference sequence). The CDR3 sequence is 18 residues long. This chain's CDR3 is CASSLMGQGIPSTDTQYF. In DNA form, the CDR3 reads TGTGCCAGCAGCTTAATGGGACAAGGGATACCTAGCACAGATACGCAGTATTTT. Full variable domain (remainder filled in from reference TRBV13 and TRBJ2-3): AAGVIQSPRHLIKEKRETATLKCYPIPRHDTVYWYQQGPGQDPQFLISFYEKMQSDKGSIPDRFSAQQFSDYHSELNMSSLELGDSALYFCASSLMGQGIPSTDTQYFGPGTRLTVL.

The chain has TRBV28 and TRBJ2-7, with D hard to call. Germline V gives CDR1 MDHEN, CDR2 SYDVKM. V was pared by 5 bases and J by 3 bases, with 14 bases between. This CDR3 region has 14 residues. This CDR3 is CASSRLEELYEQYF. The CDR3 DNA follows: TGTGCCAGCAGTCGGCTTGAGGAGCTCTACGAGCAGTACTTC.

The chain is built from TRBV4-1 and TRBJ2-5, with 10 nucleotides matching TRBD2. Germline V gives CDR1 MGHRA, CDR2 YSYEKL. V lost 1 base to trimming and J lost 1 base; unmatched junction nucleotides: 6. The CDR3 loop spans 17 amino acids. The CDR3 nucleotides read TGCGCCAGCAGCCAAGGGAATAGCGGGAGGACCCAAGAGACCCAGTACTTC. Its protein product is CASSQGNSGRTQETQYF.

This clone showed up just once. This chain uses TRBV7-2 with TRBJ2-1; a possible D gene is TRBD2 (7 bases). Per the germline V gene, CDR1 is SGHTA and CDR2 is FQGNSA. This CDR3 is built from 14 residues. The V end was cut by 5 bases, the J end by 10 bases, with 18 bases between. The CDR3 sequence: CASSLLGRGGEQFF. The CDR3, as DNA: TGTGCCAGCAGCCTCCTCGGCAGGGGAGGGGAGCAGTTCTTC.

The genes are TRBV5-4 and TRBJ2-7, with no clear D. Germline CDR1 SGHNT, CDR2 YYREEE (reference sequence). The V end was cut by 4 bases, the J end by 1 base, with 9 bases between. The CDR3 has 13 residues. CDR3 sequence: CASSHLGSYEQYF. The CDR3 DNA is TGTGCCAGCAGCCACCTCGGTTCCTACGAGCAGTACTTC.

CDR3 protein: CASSLAGLAGIYEQYF. In DNA form, the CDR3 reads TGTGCCAGCAGCTTAGCCGGACTAGCGGGGATCTACGAGCAGTACTTC. This rearrangement joins TRBV7-2 to TRBJ2-7; 12 bases fit TRBD2. The CDR3 length is 16 residues. After removal of 0 bases from V and 3 bases from J, the junction contained 3 bases not matched to a gene. Germline values: CDR1 SGHTA, CDR2 FQGNSA.

This rearrangement joins TRBV28 to TRBJ1-2; 7 nucleotides align to TRBD1. Trimming took 4 bases from V and 6 from J; bases not matched to a gene: 5. CDR1 is MDHEN and CDR2 is SYDVKM in the germline V gene. There are 13 residues in the CDR3. For the CDR3, the DNA is TGTGCCAGCAGTTCCCTCGGACAGGATGGCTACACCTTC. This translates into CASSSLGQDGYTF.

The chain has TRBV24-1 and TRBJ2-3; 8 bases line up with TRBD1. Germline CDR1 and CDR2: KGHDR and SFDVKD. Trimming removed 3 bases from V and 4 bases from J; junction bases left unmatched: 5. CDR3 length: 15 residues. CDR3 DNA: TGTGCCACCAGTGATCCAGGGGGCTCGGCAGATACGCAGTATTTT. Protein: CATSDPGGSADTQYF.

The V and J genes are TRBV28 and TRBJ1-4; 10 bases are shared with TRBD1. CDR1 MDHEN and CDR2 SYDVKM come from the germline V gene. The trim removed 0 bases at V and 7 bases at J, leaving 8 bases unmatched. The CDR3 totals 17 residues. CDR3 sequence (DNA): TGTGCCAGCAGTTTATGGGGACAGGGGCCGGGGGGTGAAAAACTGTTTTTT. It specifies CASSLWGQGPGGEKLFF.

In this sample, this clone turned up once. The chain joins TRBV6-1 to TRBJ2-7; D gene ambiguous. The CDR3 contains 13 residues. Trimming left V 2 bases short and J 5 bases short, with 10 bases between. Germline loops: CDR1 MNHNS, CDR2 SASEGT. CDR3 residues: CASSENTPHEQYF. For the CDR3, the DNA is TGTGCCAGCAGTGAAAACACCCCCCACGAGCAGTACTTC.

The gene calls are TRBV6-6 and TRBJ1-1; D is unresolved. V lost 6 bases to trimming and J lost 0 bases, with 5 bases between them. Germline values: CDR1 MNHNY, CDR2 SVGAGI (reference sequence). This CDR3 has 12 residues. The CDR3 spells CASSLLNTEAFF. Written as DNA, the CDR3 is TGTGCCAGCAGCCTTCTGAACACTGAAGCTTTCTTT.

J is TRBJ1-5 and V is TRBV6-2 or TRBV6-3, with 10 bases fitting TRBD1. Germline V gives CDR1 MNHEY, CDR2 SVGEGT. Trimming removed 3 bases from V and 5 bases from J; junction bases left unmatched: 7. The length of the CDR3 is 16 residues. The CDR3 nucleotides are TGTGCCAGCAGTTATGCCGGGACAGGGGCGGATCAGCCCCAGCATTTT. This translates into CASSYAGTGADQPQHF.

This chain uses TRBV2 with TRBJ1-1, with TRBD1 matching over 7 bases. Germline-derived CDR1 and CDR2 are SNHLY and FYNNEI. V dropped 6 bases and J dropped 0; count of bases not matched to a gene: 7. The CDR3 is 15 amino acids. In DNA, the CDR3 is TGTGCCAGCAGGCCGGGACAGTTCATGAACACTGAAGCTTTCTTT. Its translation is CASRPGQFMNTEAFF.

The chain uses TRBV5-4 and TRBJ2-1, with TRBD2 as a possible D gene (6 bases). This CDR3 is built from 14 residues. V gave up 8 bases and J gave up 6 bases, with 18 bases separating them. Germline V lookup: CDR1 SGHNT, CDR2 YYREEE (reference sequence). CDR3: CASGGTQRSNEQFF. CDR3 coding DNA: TGTGCCAGTGGGGGGACCCAGCGGAGCAATGAGCAGTTCTTC. Variable domain in full (rest from reference TRBV5-4 and TRBJ2-1): ETGVTQSPTHLIKTRGQQVTLRCSSQSGHNTVSWYQQALGQGPQFIFQYYREEENGRGNFPPRFSGLQFPNYSSELNVNALELDDSALYLCASGGTQRSNEQFFGPGTRLTVL.

V gene TRBV5-1 combines with J gene TRBJ1-2, with 7 bases fitting TRBD1. The V gene end was trimmed by 1 base and the J gene end by 5 bases; junction bases not matched to a gene: 8. Germline V CDR1 and CDR2: SGHRS, YFSETQ. The CDR3 loop spans 15 amino acids. The CDR3 DNA is TGCGCCAGCAGCTTGAAGACAGGGACGCCGTATGGCTACACCTTC. It codes for CASSLKTGTPYGYTF.